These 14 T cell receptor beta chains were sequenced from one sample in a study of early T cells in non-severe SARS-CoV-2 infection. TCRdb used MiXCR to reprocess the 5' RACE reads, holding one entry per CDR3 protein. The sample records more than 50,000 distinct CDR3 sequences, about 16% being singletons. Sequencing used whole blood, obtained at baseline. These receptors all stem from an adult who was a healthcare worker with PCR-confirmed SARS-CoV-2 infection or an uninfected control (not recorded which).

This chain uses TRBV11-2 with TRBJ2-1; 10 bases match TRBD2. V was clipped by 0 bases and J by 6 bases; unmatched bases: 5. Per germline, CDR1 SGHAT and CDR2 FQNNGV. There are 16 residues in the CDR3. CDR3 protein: CASSLELAGGVNEQFF. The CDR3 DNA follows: TGTGCCAGCAGCTTAGAGTTAGCGGGGGGCGTCAATGAGCAGTTCTTC.

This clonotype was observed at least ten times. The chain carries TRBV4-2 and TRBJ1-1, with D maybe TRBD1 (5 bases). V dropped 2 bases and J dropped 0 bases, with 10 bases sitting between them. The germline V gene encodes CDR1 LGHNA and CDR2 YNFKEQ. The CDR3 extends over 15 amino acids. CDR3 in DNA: TGTGCCAGCAGCCAATTGGGGCGACTGAACACTGAAGCTTTCTTT. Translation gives CASSQLGRLNTEAFF.

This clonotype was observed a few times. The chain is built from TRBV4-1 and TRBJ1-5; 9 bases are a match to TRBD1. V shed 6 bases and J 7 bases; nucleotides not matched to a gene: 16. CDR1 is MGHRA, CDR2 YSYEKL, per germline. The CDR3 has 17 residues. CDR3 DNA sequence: TGCGCCAGCAGAATAACGGTAGAGACAGGGGGAAGGCAGCCCCAGCATTTT. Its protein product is CASRITVETGGRQPQHF.

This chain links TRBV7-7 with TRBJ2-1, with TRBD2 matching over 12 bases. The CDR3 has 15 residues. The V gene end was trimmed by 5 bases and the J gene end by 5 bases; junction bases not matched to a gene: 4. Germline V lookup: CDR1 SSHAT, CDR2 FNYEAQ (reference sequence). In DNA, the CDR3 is TGTGCCAGCAGCCGATCTAGCGGGAGGGACAATGAGCAGTTCTTC. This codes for CASSRSSGRDNEQFF.

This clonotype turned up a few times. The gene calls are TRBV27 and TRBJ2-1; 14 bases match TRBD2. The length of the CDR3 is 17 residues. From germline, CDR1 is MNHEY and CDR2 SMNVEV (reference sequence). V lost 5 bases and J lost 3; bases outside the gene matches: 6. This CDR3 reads CASSTGLAGDIYNEQFF. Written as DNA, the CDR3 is TGTGCCAGCAGTACGGGACTAGCGGGGGATATCTACAATGAGCAGTTCTTC.

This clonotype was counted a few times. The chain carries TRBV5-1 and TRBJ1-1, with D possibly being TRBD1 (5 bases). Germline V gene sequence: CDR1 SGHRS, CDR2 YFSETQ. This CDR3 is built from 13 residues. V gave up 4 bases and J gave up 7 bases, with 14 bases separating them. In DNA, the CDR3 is TGCGCCAGCAGCGTCACAGGACCGGTTGAAGCTTTCTTT. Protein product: CASSVTGPVEAFF.

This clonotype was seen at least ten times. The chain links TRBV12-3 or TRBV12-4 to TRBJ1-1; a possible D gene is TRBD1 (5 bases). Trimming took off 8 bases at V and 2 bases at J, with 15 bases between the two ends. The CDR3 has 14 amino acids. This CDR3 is CASWRGAVNTEAFF. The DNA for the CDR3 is TGTGCCAGCTGGAGGGGCGCGGTAAACACTGAAGCTTTCTTT.

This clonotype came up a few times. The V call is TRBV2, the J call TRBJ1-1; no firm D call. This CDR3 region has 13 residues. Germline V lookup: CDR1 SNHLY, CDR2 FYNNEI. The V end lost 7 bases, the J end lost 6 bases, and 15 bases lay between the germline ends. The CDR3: CASNLAGPAEAFF. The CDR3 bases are TGTGCCAGCAACCTGGCAGGTCCGGCTGAAGCTTTCTTT.

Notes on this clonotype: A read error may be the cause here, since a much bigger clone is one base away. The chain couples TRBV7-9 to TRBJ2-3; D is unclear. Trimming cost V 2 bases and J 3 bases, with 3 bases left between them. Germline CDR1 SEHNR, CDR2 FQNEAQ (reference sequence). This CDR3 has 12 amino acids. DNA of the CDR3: TGTGCCAGCAGCTTAAAGACAGATACGCAGTATTTT. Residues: CASSLKTDTQYF.

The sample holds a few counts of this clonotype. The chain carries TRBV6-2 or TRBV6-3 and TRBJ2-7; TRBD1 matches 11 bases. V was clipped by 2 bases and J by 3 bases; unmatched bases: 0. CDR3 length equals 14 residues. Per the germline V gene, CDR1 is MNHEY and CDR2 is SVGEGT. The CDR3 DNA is TGTGCCAGCAGTTACGGGACAGGGGGCTACGAGCAGTACTTC. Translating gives CASSYGTGGYEQYF.

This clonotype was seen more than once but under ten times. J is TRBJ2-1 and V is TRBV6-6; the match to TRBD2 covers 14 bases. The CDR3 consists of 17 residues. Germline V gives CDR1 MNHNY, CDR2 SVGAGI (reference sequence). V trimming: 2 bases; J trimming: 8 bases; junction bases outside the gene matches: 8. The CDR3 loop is CASSYPGLAGGIYEQFF. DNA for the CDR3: TGTGCCAGCAGTTACCCCGGACTAGCGGGAGGTATCTATGAGCAGTTCTTC.

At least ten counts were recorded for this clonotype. As DNA, the CDR3 is TGTGCCAGCAGCTTAGATCAGGGCGGCTCTGAAAAACTGTTTTTT. This codes for CASSLDQGGSEKLFF. This chain uses TRBV7-9 with TRBJ1-4, with D perhaps TRBD1 (5 bases). CDR3 length: 15 residues. The germline CDR1 and CDR2 sequences are SEHNR and FQNEAQ (reference sequence). The V and J ends lost 1 base and 7 bases respectively, with 13 bases between them.

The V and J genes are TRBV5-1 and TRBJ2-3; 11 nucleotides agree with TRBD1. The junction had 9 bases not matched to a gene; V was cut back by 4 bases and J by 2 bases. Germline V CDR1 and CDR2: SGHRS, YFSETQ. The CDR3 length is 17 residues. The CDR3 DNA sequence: TGCGCCAGCAGCCTAACCGGGACAGGGGGACTCACAGATACGCAGTATTTT. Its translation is CASSLTGTGGLTDTQYF. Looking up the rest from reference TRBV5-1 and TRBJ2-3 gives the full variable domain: KAGVTQTPRYLIKTRGQQVTLSCSPISGHRSVSWYQQTPGQGLQFLFEYFSETQRNKGNFPGRFSGRQFSNSRSEMNVSTLELGDSALYLCASSLTGTGGLTDTQYFGPGTRLTVL.

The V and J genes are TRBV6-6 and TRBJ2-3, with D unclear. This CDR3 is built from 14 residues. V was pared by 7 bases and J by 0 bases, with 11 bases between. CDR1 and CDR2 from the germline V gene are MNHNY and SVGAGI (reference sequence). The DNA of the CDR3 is TGTGCCAGCACTGGATCCTTTAGCACAGATACGCAGTATTTT. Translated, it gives CASTGSFSTDTQYF.